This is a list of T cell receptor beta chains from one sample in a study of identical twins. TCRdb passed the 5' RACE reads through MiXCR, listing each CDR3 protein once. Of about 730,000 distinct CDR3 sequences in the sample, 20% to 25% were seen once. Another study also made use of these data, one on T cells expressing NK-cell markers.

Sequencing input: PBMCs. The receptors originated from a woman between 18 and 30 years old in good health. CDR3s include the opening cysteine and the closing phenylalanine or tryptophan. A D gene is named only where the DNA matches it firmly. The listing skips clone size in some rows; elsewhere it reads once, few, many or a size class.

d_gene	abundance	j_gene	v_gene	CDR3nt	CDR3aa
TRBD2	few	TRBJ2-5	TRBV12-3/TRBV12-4	TGTGCCAGCAGTTTAGTGGTAGCGGGAGCAGGAGAGACCCAGTACTTC	CASSLVVAGAGETQYF
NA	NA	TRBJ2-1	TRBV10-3	TGTGCCATCAATCGAGATCTTGTTTACAATGAGCAGTTCTTC	CAINRDLVYNEQFF
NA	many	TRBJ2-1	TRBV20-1	TGCAGTGCTAGGAACAGGGCGGGGAGTTACAATGAGCAGTTCTTC	CSARNRAGSYNEQFF
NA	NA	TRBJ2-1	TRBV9	TGTGCCAGCAGCGTAAATCACAACCTGTCCTACAATGAGCAGTTCTTC	CASSVNHNLSYNEQFF
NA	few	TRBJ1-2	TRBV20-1	TGCAGTGCTAGATTAACTGGCAGATATGGCTACACCTTC	CSARLTGRYGYTF
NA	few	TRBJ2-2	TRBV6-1	TGTGCCAGCAAGACAGCGAACACCGGGGAGCTGTTTTTT	CASKTANTGELFF
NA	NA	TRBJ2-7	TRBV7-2	TGTGCCAGCAGCTTCTCATGGGGGGACTACGAGCAGTACTTC	CASSFSWGDYEQYF
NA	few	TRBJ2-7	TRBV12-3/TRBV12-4	TGTGCCAGCAGTTTAGGGGTGGAATACGAGCAGTACTTC	CASSLGVEYEQYF
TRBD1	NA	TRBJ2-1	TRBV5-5	TGTGCCAGCAGCTTGGACCGACAGGGGCTCTACAATGAGCAGTTCTTC	CASSLDRQGLYNEQFF
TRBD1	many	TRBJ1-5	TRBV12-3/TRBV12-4	TGTGCCAGCAGCGACAGGGGTTCGTGGAATCAGCCCCAGCATTTT	CASSDRGSWNQPQHF
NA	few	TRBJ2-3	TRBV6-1	TGTGCCAGCAGGTTAAGCTCTAGCACAGATACGCAGTATTTT	CASRLSSSTDTQYF